This is a list of T cell receptor beta chains from one sample in a study of T cells after yellow fever vaccination. TCRdb independently ran MiXCR on the 5' RACE reads; one entry per CDR3 protein. The sample carries about 260,000 distinct CDR3 sequences, about 5.2% recorded once. The sequenced sample was CD4+ T cells sorted from PBMCs, obtained on the day of the yellow fever booster vaccination. These receptors were obtained from a man aged 18-30 years who received the YFV17D yellow fever vaccine. The CDR3 runs from the conserved cysteine through the conserved F or W. A D gene is named only where the DNA matches it firmly. A clone size is listed for some rows: how often the clone was seen (once, few, many), or a class if it is expanded.

length: 14; J: TRBJ2-2; D: TRBD2; size: many; V: TRBV10-3; DNA: TGTGCCATCAGTGGGACTAGCGGGGCCGGGGAGCTGTTTTTT; CDR3: CAISGTSGAGELFF
length: 14; J: TRBJ1-4; D: .; size: .; V: TRBV27; DNA: TGTGCCAGCAGTGAGGGAGGGAGGAGTGAAAAACTGTTTTTT; CDR3: CASSEGGRSEKLFF
length: 15; J: TRBJ1-5; D: .; size: .; V: TRBV12-3/TRBV12-4; DNA: TGTGCCAGCAGTTTCCGTCAGGGGTTTTATCAGCCCCAGCATTTT; CDR3: CASSFRQGFYQPQHF
length: 16; J: TRBJ2-1; D: TRBD2; size: .; V: TRBV5-1; DNA: TGCGCCAGCAGAAAAGGAGCTAGCGGGGGGGACAATGAGCAGTTCTTC; CDR3: CASRKGASGGDNEQFF
length: 16; J: TRBJ1-5; D: .; size: .; V: TRBV19; DNA: TGTGCCAGTAGTATGAATACCGGGGGCCAAAATCAGCCCCAGCATTTT; CDR3: CASSMNTGGQNQPQHF
length: 16; J: TRBJ1-3; D: .; size: .; V: TRBV6-4; DNA: TGTGCCAGCAGTGACCAAGGACTCGCGTCTGGAAACACCATATATTTT; CDR3: CASSDQGLASGNTIYF
length: 17; J: TRBJ2-5; D: TRBD1; size: few; V: TRBV4-3; DNA: TGCGCCAGCAGCCAGCGAATGTCTTGGACAGGGTCAGAGACCCAGTACTTC; CDR3: CASSQRMSWTGSETQYF
length: 15; J: TRBJ2-5; D: TRBD2; size: .; V: TRBV9; DNA: TGTGCCAGCAGCTTCCCCAGCGGGGGGCAGGAGACCCAGTACTTC; CDR3: CASSFPSGGQETQYF
length: 11; J: TRBJ2-1; D: .; size: few; V: TRBV10-3; DNA: TGTGCCATCAGTGTGGGCATCGAGCAGTTCTTC; CDR3: CAISVGIEQFF
length: 12; J: TRBJ1-2; D: .; size: many; V: TRBV12-3/TRBV12-4; DNA: TGTGCCAGCAGTTTAGGGTGGGAAGGCTACACCTTC; CDR3: CASSLGWEGYTF
length: 14; J: TRBJ1-2; D: .; size: .; V: TRBV4-2; DNA: TGTGCCAGCAGCCAAAGGCTCGGGAACTATGGCTACACCTTC; CDR3: CASSQRLGNYGYTF
length: 12; J: TRBJ1-5; D: .; size: few; V: TRBV7-2; DNA: TGTGCCAGCAGCTTTTTTGGGCAGCCCCAGCATTTT; CDR3: CASSFFGQPQHF
length: 16; J: TRBJ1-3; D: .; size: .; V: TRBV4-1; DNA: TGCGCCAGCAGCCAGCGGACAGCCGATAAAGAAAACACCATATATTTT; CDR3: CASSQRTADKENTIYF
length: 14; J: TRBJ1-6; D: .; size: few; V: TRBV5-4; DNA: TGTGCCAGCAGCCTGGACAGCGCTAATTCACCCCTCCACTTT; CDR3: CASSLDSANSPLHF
length: 14; J: TRBJ2-3; D: .; size: few; V: TRBV6-2/TRBV6-3; DNA: TGTGCCAGCGGGCGACTCGCCACAGCAGATACGCAGTATTTT; CDR3: CASGRLATADTQYF
length: 17; J: TRBJ2-7; D: TRBD2; size: many; V: TRBV7-6; DNA: TGTGCCAGCAGCTTATCTCGCGGGGGGCTCAATCGCTACGAGCAGTACTTC; CDR3: CASSLSRGGLNRYEQYF
length: 14; J: TRBJ2-5; D: .; size: many; V: TRBV20-1; DNA: TGCAGTGCTAGAGAGCCTAGCGTGGTAGAGACCCAGTACTTC; CDR3: CSAREPSVVETQYF
length: 13; J: TRBJ1-1; D: .; size: many; V: TRBV12-3/TRBV12-4; DNA: TGTGCCAGCAGTTTGACAGAGAACACTGAAGCTTTCTTT; CDR3: CASSLTENTEAFF
length: 14; J: TRBJ1-6; D: .; size: .; V: TRBV19; DNA: TGTGCCAGTAGAAGGTCCTCCGGCGGTTCACCCCTCCACTTT; CDR3: CASRRSSGGSPLHF
length: 17; J: TRBJ2-3; D: TRBD2; size: many; V: TRBV6-2/TRBV6-3; DNA: TGTGCCAGCAGTAACCTTCGACTAGCGACGTTCACAGATACGCAGTATTTT; CDR3: CASSNLRLATFTDTQYF
length: 13; J: TRBJ2-2; D: .; size: many; V: TRBV19; DNA: TGTGCCAGTAGTACCCCTAACACCGGGGAGCTGTTTTTT; CDR3: CASSTPNTGELFF
length: 15; J: TRBJ1-1; D: TRBD1; size: .; V: TRBV12-3/TRBV12-4; DNA: TGTGCCAGCAGTCATGAGACAGGGGGCTACACTGAAGCTTTCTTT; CDR3: CASSHETGGYTEAFF